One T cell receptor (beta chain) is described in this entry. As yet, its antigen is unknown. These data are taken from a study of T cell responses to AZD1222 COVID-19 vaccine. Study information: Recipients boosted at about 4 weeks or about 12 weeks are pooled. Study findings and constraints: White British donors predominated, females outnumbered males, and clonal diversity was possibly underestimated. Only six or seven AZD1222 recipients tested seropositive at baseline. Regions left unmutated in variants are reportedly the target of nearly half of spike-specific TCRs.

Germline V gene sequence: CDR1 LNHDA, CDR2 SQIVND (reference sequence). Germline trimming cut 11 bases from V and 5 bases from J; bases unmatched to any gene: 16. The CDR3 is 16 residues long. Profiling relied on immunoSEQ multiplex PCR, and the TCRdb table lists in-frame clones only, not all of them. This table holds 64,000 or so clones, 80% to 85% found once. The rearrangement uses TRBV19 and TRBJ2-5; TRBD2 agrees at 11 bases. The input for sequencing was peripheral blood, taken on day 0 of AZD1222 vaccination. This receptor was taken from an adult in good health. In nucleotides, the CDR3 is TGTGCCTTATTAGGAGGGCTAGCGGGGGGCCGGGAGACCCAGTACTTC. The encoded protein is CALLGGLAGGRETQYF.